This entry lists 2 T cell receptor beta chains sequenced from one sample in a study of T cell responses to AZD1222 COVID-19 vaccine. Libraries were prepared by immunoSEQ multiplex PCR; TCRdb keeps only in-frame clonotypes and omits some of them. The sample lists under 50,000 clones; just under 80% were seen once. Sequences were derived from peripheral blood, sampled 28 days after the second dose of the MenACWY control vaccine. The receptors here all came from an adult who received the MenACWY meningococcal vaccine as a control.

CDR3 protein: CASSLAGQGGEKLFF. The CDR3 coding sequence is TGTGCCAGCAGCTTGGCTGGACAGGGGGGCGAAAAACTGTTTTTT. The chain has TRBV5-5 and TRBJ1-4; 10 positions agree with TRBD1. The CDR3 consists of 15 residues. Per the germline V gene, CDR1 is SGHKS and CDR2 is YYEKEE (reference sequence). V lost 0 bases to trimming and J lost 8 bases; unmatched junction nucleotides: 4.

The chain uses TRBV6-1 and TRBJ1-2; D is ambiguous. Between the trimmed V and J ends, which lost 2 bases and 3 bases, there was a span of 7 bases. This CDR3 has 13 residues. Looked up from germline, CDR1 is MNHNS and CDR2 is SASEGT. Here the CDR3 reads CASSEPPDYGYTF. The DNA for the CDR3 is TGTGCCAGCAGTGAACCCCCGGACTATGGCTACACCTTC.